The clone carrying this TCR beta chain was detected only once. Trimming pared 1 base from V and 8 bases from J, leaving 15 bases between. Germline V lookup: CDR1 SGHKS, CDR2 YYEKEE (reference sequence). The CDR3 extends over 14 amino acids. The assay was immunoSEQ multiplex PCR, and TCRdb's table has in-frame clones only and misses some. This sample yields about 130,000 clones, of which roughly 91% are seen a single time; 1.7% belongs to the top ten. This sample stems from a study of control samples from healthy donors and cancer patients. The J gene is TRBJ1-2, the V gene TRBV5-5; D is perhaps TRBD1 (5 bases). Sequenced material: PBMCs. The TCR was taken from a man aged 45-65 years with head and neck cancer. CDR3 sequence (DNA): TGTGCCAGCAGCTTGAGCACGGGGCCATGGGGCTACACCTTC. It yields the protein CASSLSTGPWGYTF. The variable domain in full, completed from reference TRBV5-5 and TRBJ1-2, reads DAGVTQSPTHLIKTRGQQVTLRCSPISGHKSVSWYQQVLGQGPQFIFQYYEKEERGRGNFPDRFSARQFPNYSSELNVNALLLGDSALYLCASSLSTGPWGYTFGSGTRLTVV.